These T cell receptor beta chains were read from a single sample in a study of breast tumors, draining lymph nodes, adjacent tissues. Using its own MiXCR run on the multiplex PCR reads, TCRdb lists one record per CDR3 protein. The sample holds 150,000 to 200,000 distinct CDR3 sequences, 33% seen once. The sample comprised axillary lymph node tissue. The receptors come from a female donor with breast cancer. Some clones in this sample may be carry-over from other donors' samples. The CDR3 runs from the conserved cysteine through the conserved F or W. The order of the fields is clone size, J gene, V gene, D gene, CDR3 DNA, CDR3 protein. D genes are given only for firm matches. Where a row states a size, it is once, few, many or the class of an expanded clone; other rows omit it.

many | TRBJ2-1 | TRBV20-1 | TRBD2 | TGCAGTGCTAGAGACCCCGGACTAGCGGGGAGAAATGAGCAGTTCTTC | CSARDPGLAGRNEQFF
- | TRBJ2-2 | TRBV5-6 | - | TGTGCCAGCAGCCTCCTCCGTGGGCTGAACACCGGGGAGCTGTTTTTT | CASSLLRGLNTGELFF
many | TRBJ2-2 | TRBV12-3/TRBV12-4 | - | TGTGCCAGCAGTCTAATGCGCCCGTCGAACACCGGGGAGCTGTTTTTT | CASSLMRPSNTGELFF
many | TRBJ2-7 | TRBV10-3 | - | TGTGCCATCAGTGGTACAGGCGCCTACGAGCAGTACTTC | CAISGTGAYEQYF
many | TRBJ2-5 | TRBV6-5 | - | TGTGCCAGCAGTCGGACAGTACAAGAGACCCAGTACTTC | CASSRTVQETQYF
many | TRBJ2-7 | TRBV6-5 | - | TGTGCCAGCAGTTACTCGCCGACACCTTACGAGCAGTACTTC | CASSYSPTPYEQYF
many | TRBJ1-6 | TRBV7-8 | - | TGTGCCAGCAGCTCTATCAATTCACCCCTCCACTTT | CASSSINSPLHF
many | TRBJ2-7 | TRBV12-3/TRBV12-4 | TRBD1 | TGTGCCAGCAGTTTTTCTACCGGGACAGGGTTTTTCTTC | CASSFSTGTGFFF
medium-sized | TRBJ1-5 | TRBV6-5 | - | TGTGCCAGCAGTTATTCGCGAAACCAGCCCCAGCATTTT | CASSYSRNQPQHF
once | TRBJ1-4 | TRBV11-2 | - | TGTGCCAGCAGCTCAGGGGCTGGGGCAAAACTGTTTTTT | CASSSGAGAKLFF
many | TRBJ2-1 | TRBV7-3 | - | TGTGCCAGCAGCCTCCAGGGGATCTCCTACAATGAGCAGTTCTTC | CASSLQGISYNEQFF
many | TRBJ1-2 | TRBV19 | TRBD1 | TGTGCCAGTAGGACAGGGGGCGCGGCTTATGGCTACACCTTC | CASRTGGAAYGYTF
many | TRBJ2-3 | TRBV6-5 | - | TGTGCCAGCAGGGAAGACGGAGGATTCACAGATACGCAGTATTTT | CASREDGGFTDTQYF
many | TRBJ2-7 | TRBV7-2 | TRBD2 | TGTGCCAGCAGCACACCGCGGGGGTTGACCTACGAGCAGTACTTC | CASSTPRGLTYEQYF
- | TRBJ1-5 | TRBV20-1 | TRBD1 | TGCAGCTCACCCCCGGGACAGGGATATAGCAATCAGCCCCAGCATTTT | CSSPPGQGYSNQPQHF
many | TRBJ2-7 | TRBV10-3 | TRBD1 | TGTGCCATCAGTGATAGGGACAGGGATAACGAGCAGTACTTC | CAISDRDRDNEQYF
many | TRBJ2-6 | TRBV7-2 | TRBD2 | TGTGCCAGCAGCTTGACCGGGACTAGGTCTAGTGGGGCCAACGTCCTGACTTTC | CASSLTGTRSSGANVLTF
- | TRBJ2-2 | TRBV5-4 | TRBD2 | TGTGCCAGCAGCGGCGGGACTAGCCGGGGCGGGGAGCTGTTTTTT | CASSGGTSRGGELFF
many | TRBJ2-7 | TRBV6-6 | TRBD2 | TGTGCCAGCAATGGACGGGAGGGAGCGCTCTCCTACGAGCAGTACTTC | CASNGREGALSYEQYF
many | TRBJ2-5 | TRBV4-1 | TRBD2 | TGCGCCAGCAGCCAAGTTGCCCCGGGACTAGCGGGAGAGACGAGGGAGACCCAGTACTTC | CASSQVAPGLAGETRETQYF
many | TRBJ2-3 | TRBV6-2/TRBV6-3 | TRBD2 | TGTGCCAGCAGTACGGAAGGACTAGCATCAGATACGCAGTATTTT | CASSTEGLASDTQYF
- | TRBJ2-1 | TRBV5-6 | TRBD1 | TGTGCCAGCAGCTGGGACAGGGGAATCTACAATGAGCAGTTCTTC | CASSWDRGIYNEQFF
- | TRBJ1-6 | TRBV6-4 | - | TGTGCCAGCAGTGACAGGGGGGGGAATTCACCCCTCCACTTT | CASSDRGGNSPLHF
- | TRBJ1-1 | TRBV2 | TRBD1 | TGTGCCACAGGGGGGTGGGGCGACACTGAAGCTTTCTTT | CATGGWGDTEAFF
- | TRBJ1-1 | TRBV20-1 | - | TGCAGTGCTAAGGACCGGGTCGGACACTTCTTC | CSAKDRVGHFF
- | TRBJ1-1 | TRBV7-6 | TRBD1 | TGTGCCAGCAGCCTATCGACAGGGGTCACTGAAGCTTTCTTT | CASSLSTGVTEAFF